The clone carrying this TCR beta chain was counted many times. Antigen specificity is unknown. There are 15 residues in the CDR3. In germline, CDR1 is ENHRY, CDR2 SYGVKD. V lost 2 bases to trimming and J lost 6 bases, with 14 bases between them. Both TCR beta VDJ combination and CDR3 sequence profiling were carried out. Genomic DNA was the template for this profiling. TCRdb itself ran the reads through MiXCR, one entry per CDR3 protein. The repertoire includes around 500,000 distinct CDR3 sequences, under 40% of them detected once, and less than 1% sits in the top ten. These data are taken from a study of CD8+CD57+ T cells in acquired aplastic anemia. Study details: Average DNA yield from sorted CD4+ and CD8+ cells was approximately 3 ug. Study results and caveats: The study identified twenty-nine CD8+ CDR3 sequences shared by patients and controls. Levels of CD8+ Simpson's diversity were not significantly distinct in patients versus controls.

Sequencing was done on patients that had shown CD8+CD57+ cell expansion by flow cytometry. All patients had severe acquired aplastic anemia. The V gene is TRBV10-3, the J gene TRBJ2-4; D may match TRBD1 or TRBD2 (5 bases each). Sequencing was done on a sample of sorted CD4+, CD8+, or CD8+CD57+ T cells (not recorded which) from PBMCs. The source of this sequence is a human donor with aplastic anemia. The CDR3 here is CAISEDRGAGNIQYF. Written as DNA, the CDR3 is TGTGCCATCAGTGAGGATAGGGGCGCGGGAAACATTCAGTACTTC.